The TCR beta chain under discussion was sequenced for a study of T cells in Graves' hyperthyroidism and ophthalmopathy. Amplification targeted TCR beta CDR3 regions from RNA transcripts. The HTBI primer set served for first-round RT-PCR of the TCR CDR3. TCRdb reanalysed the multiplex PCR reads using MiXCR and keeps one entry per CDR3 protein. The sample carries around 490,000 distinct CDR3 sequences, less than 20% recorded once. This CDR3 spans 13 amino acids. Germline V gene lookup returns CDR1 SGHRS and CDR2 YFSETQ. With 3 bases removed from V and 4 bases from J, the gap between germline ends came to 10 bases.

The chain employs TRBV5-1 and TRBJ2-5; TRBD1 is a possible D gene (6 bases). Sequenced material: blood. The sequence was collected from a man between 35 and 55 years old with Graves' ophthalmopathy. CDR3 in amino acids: CASSWGTPETQYF. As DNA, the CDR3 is TGCGCCAGCAGCTGGGGGACACCAGAGACCCAGTACTTC. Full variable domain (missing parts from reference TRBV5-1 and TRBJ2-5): KAGVTQTPRYLIKTRGQQVTLSCSPISGHRSVSWYQQTPGQGLQFLFEYFSETQRNKGNFPGRFSGRQFSNSRSEMNVSTLELGDSALYLCASSWGTPETQYFGPGTRLLVL.